This T cell receptor (beta chain) was identified in a study of circulating tumor DNA in untreated peripheral T-cell lymphoma. Notes on the study in general: In 75% to 85% of patients, tumor-specific clonotypes were identified.

CDR1 KGHSH and CDR2 LQKENI come from the germline V gene. CDR3 length: 13 amino acids. V dropped 2 bases and J dropped 8 bases, with 12 bases sitting between them. Profiling relied on immunoSEQ multiplex PCR, and the TCRdb table lists in-frame clones only, not all of them. Seen here are about 8,500 clones, about 84% observed once, and the top ten hold roughly 2.1%. A note on this clone: No antigen is known for it.

Before treatment, baseline tumor tissue was collected for sequencing. Sequencing input: tumor tissue. This rearrangement joins TRBV18 to TRBJ1-2; D might be TRBD1 (5 bases). The clonotype originates from a human donor with peripheral T-cell lymphoma. The CDR3 reads CASSPADSWGYTF. Here the CDR3 DNA reads TGTGCCAGCTCACCAGCCGACAGCTGGGGCTACACCTTC.